This record concerns one TCR beta chain sequence. Its antigen is as yet unknown. The CDR3 end shows no conserved phenylalanine or tryptophan, and so a read error is likely. This sample stems from a study of tumor and adjacent non-tumor tissue in lung cancer. About the study: Aged 31 to 76 years, patients included approximately 11 men and 4 to 6 women with stage I to III disease. General study points: Shorter survival was associated with higher TCR diversity in tumors. Compared with tumor, normal lung showed significantly lower TCR diversity.

No cell sorting was done before RNA was extracted from the tissue. More than 3 cm separated this lung sample from the edge of the tumor. Between August and November 2014, newly diagnosed, chemotherapy-naive lung cancer patients underwent thoracic surgery in China. CDR1 is MDHEN and CDR2 is SYDVKM in the germline V gene. This CDR3 is built from 14 residues. Trimming removed 8 bases from V and 6 bases from J, with 17 bases in between. The library came from three nested PCR rounds adapted from ARM-PCR protocols. TCRdb independently ran MiXCR on the multiplex PCR reads; one entry per CDR3 protein. This sample has approximately 100,000 distinct CDR3 sequences, with 65% found just once.

Material: distant non-tumor lung tissue. The chain uses TRBV28 and TRBJ2-1, with D tentatively TRBD2 (6 bases). The clonotype was recovered from a man aged 25 to 45 with non-small cell lung cancer. CDR3 sequence reads: CASLAASETNEQFV. CDR3 DNA sequence: TGTGCCAGCTTAGCGGCTAGCGAGACCAATGAGCAGTTCGTC.